The sequence of this T cell receptor (beta chain) was determined in a study of T cell responses to AZD1222 COVID-19 vaccine. As to this clone: Its specificity is not known.

Whole-study results and caveats: It should be noted that donors were predominantly white British and more often female, and clonal diversity was possibly underestimated. Repertoire sampling happened only post peak T cell response. Targets within unmutated variant regions were reportedly found for nearly half of spike-specific TCRs.

Data came from immunoSEQ multiplex PCR; TCRdb stores just in-frame clones and leaves some out. This sample carries about 150,000 clones, 90% to 95% of them seen once, and the ten largest clones take roughly 1.6%. Trimming cost V 2 bases and J 3 bases, with 5 bases left between them. The germline gives CDR1 ENHRY, CDR2 SYGVKD. This CDR3 region has 12 residues. The V and J genes are TRBV10-3 and TRBJ2-7, with unresolved D. The source was peripheral blood, collected 28 days after the second AZD1222 dose. This clonotype was obtained from an adult who received the AZD1222 COVID-19 vaccine. CDR3: CAISERNYEQYF. CDR3 nucleotides: TGTGCCATCAGTGAGAGGAACTACGAGCAGTACTTC.